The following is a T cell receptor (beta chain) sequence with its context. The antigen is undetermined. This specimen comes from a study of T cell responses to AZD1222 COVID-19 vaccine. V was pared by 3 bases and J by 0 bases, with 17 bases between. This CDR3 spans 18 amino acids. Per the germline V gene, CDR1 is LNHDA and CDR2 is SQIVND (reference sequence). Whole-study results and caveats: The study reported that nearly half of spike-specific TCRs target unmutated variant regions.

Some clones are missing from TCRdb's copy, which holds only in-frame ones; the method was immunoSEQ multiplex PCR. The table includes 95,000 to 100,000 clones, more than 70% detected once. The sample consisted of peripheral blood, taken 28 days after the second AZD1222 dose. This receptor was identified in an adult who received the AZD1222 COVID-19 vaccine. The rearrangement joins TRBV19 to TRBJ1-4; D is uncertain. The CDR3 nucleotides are TGTGCCAGTAGTATCGGCGACACGCGCTCTGCAACTAATGAAAAACTGTTTTTT. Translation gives CASSIGDTRSATNEKLFF.